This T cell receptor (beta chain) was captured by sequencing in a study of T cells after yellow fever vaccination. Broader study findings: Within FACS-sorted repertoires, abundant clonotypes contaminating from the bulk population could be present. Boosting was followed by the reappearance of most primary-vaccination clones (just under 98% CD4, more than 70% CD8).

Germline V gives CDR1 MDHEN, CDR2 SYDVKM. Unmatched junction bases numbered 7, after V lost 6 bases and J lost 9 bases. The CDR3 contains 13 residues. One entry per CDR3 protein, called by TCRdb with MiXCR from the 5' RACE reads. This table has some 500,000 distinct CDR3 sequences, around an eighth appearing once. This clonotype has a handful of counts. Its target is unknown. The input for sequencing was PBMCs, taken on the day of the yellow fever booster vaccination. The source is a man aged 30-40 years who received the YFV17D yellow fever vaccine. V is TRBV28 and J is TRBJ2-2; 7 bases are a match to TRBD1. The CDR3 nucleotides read TGTGCCAGCAGCTCAACAGGGGTCCGGGAGCTGTTTTTT. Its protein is CASSSTGVRELFF.